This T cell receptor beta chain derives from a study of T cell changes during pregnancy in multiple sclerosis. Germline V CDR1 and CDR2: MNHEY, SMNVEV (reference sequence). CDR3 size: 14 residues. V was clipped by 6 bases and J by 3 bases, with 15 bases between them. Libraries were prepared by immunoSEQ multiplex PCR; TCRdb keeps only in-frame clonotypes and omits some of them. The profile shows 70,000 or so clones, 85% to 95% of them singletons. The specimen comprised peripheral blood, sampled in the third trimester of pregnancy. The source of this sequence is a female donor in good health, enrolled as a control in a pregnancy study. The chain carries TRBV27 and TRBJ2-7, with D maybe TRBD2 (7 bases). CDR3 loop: CASRREGGVYEQYF. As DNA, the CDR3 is TGTGCCAGCAGGCGTGAAGGGGGGGTCTACGAGCAGTACTTC.